This T cell receptor (beta chain) came from a study of blood T cell repertoires in COVID-19. Assay used: immunoSEQ multiplex PCR; TCRdb lists only in-frame clones, some missing. The sample shows about 25,000 clones, around nine tenths of them seen only once. This CDR3 spans 11 amino acids. This sequence was found in a man between 50 and 59 years old with active COVID-19. The J gene is TRBJ2-5, the V gene TRBV21-1; TRBD2, as called in the table, went unchecked against the DNA. TRBV21-1 is classified as a pseudogene. The sequenced material came from peripheral blood. Here the CDR3 reads CASSRGETQYF. CDR3 nucleotide sequence: TGTGCCAGCAGCCGCGGCGAGACCCAGTACTTC.